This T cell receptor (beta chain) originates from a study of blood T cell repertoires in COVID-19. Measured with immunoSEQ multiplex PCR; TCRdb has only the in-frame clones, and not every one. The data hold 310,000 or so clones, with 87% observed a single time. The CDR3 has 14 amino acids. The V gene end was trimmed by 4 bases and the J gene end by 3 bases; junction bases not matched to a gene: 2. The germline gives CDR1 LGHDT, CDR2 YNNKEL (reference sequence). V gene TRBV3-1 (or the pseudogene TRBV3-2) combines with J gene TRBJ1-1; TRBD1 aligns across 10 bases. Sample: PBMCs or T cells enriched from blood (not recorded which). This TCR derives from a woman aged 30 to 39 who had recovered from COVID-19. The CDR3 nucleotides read TGTGCCAGCAGCCGAGGACAGGGGGACACTGAAGCTTTCTTT. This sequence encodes CASSRGQGDTEAFF.